This T cell receptor (beta chain) was recorded in a study of graft-versus-host responses after intestinal transplantation. Overall study context: Recipients obtained multivisceral, liver-intestinal, or isolated intestinal transplants. Anti-thymocyte globulin induction preceded 2 to 4 years of tacrolimus and steroid maintenance in all recipients.

Germline CDR1 MGHRA, CDR2 YSYEKL. V shed 0 bases, J shed 0 bases, and the junction held 11 bases outside the gene matches. The CDR3 contains 19 residues. Profiled with immunoSEQ multiplex PCR; TCRdb holds only in-frame clones, not every one. The repertoire holds approximately 120,000 clones, roughly 92% seen once, with roughly 0.17% in the top ten. Concerning this clone itself: Its antigen is not identified.

Sequences were derived from unstimulated CD4+ T cells sorted from spleen or lymph node cells, sampled before intestinal transplant. The sequence was obtained from a human donor who received an intestinal transplant. This rearrangement joins TRBV4-1 to TRBJ2-3; 8 bases are shared with TRBD1. The CDR3 DNA is TGCGCCAGCAGCCAAGATGGCCCCGGGGACAGGCCTAGCACAGATACGCAGTATTTT. Translated, it gives CASSQDGPGDRPSTDTQYF.